This T cell receptor (beta chain) was documented in a study of T-cell memory formation after mild COVID-19. General study points: The study detected some responding clones in pre-infection memory, suggesting cross-reactive memory joined. Contracting clones from day 15 to 85 had balanced CD4/CD8; later expanders favoured CD4+.

TCRdb called the 5' RACE reads again in MiXCR, with one record for every CDR3 protein. The table has some 190,000 distinct CDR3 sequences, 16% seen once. Trimming shortened V by 0 bases and J by 1 base, and 9 bases separated the two germline ends. In germline, CDR1 is GTSNPN, CDR2 SVGIG (reference sequence). The CDR3 totals 14 residues. This clonotype was seen a handful of times. Its antigen is currently unknown. The specimen was PBMCs or a T cell subset sorted from them (not recorded which). This sequence originates from an adult woman who had mild COVID-19 (a few samples of this study predate the infection). Cell type and time point are not known. The chain links TRBV30 to TRBJ1-1; no clear D. The CDR3 loop reads CAWSVWQTNTEAFF. The CDR3, as DNA: TGTGCCTGGAGTGTGTGGCAGACGAACACTGAAGCTTTCTTT.